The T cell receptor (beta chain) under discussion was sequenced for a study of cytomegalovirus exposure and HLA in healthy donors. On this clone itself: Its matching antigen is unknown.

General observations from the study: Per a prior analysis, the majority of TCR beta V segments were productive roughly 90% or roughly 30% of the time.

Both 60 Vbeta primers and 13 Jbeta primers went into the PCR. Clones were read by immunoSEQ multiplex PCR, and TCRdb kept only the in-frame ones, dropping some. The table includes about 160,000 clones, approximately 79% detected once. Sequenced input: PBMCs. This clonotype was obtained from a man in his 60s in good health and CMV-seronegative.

The CDR3 nucleotides are TGTGCCAGCAGTTTCTCCCTTGGGCGGGGGGACCAAGAGACCCAGTACTTC. This encodes CASSFSLGRGDQETQYF. V usage is TRBV28 and J usage is TRBJ2-5; TRBD2 aligns across 8 bases. With 3 bases clipped from V and 0 bases from J, the junction kept 9 bases outside the gene matches. This CDR3 is 17 amino acids long. CDR1 and CDR2 (germline): MDHEN, SYDVKM. Together with reference TRBV28 and TRBJ2-5, the CDR3 gives the full variable domain: DVKVTQSSRYLVKRTGEKVFLECVQDMDHENMFWYRQDPGLGLRLIYFSYDVKMKEKGDIPEGYSVSREKKERFSLILESASTNQTSMYLCASSFSLGRGDQETQYFGPGTRLLVL.